These 10 T cell receptor beta chains came from one sample sequenced in a study of blood T cell repertoires in COVID-19. Profiling relied on immunoSEQ multiplex PCR, and the TCRdb table lists in-frame clones only, not all of them. The repertoire includes about 170,000 clones, about 83% of them detected once, and 7.5% to 9.5% sits in the top ten. Material: peripheral blood. The receptor source for this set is a man aged 35 to 55 who had recovered from COVID-19.

This chain joins TRBV18 and TRBJ1-6; D is ambiguous. The CDR3 totals 17 residues. In germline, CDR1 is KGHSH, CDR2 LQKENI. V shed 0 bases and J shed 9 bases, with 18 bases lying between them. Written as DNA, the CDR3 is TGTGCCAGCTCACCACCGTTCACCTCGCGGGGTGCTTCACCCCTCCACTTT. Its protein product is CASSPPFTSRGASPLHF.

The chain joins TRBV4-2 to TRBJ2-7, with TRBD1 matching 7 bases. The ends lost 5 bases at V and 4 bases at J; junction bases unmatched: 8. The CDR3 has 14 residues. The V gene's germline CDR1 is LGHNA and CDR2 YNFKEQ. DNA for the CDR3: TGTGCCAGCAGCGCCCGACAGGGAGATTACGAGCAGTACTTC. Translation gives CASSARQGDYEQYF.

The gene calls are TRBV15 and TRBJ2-3; 8 bases match TRBD1. The CDR3 loop spans 14 amino acids. Germline V gene lookup returns CDR1 LNHNV and CDR2 YYDKDF (reference sequence). Losses at the gene ends were 5 bases for V and 5 bases for J; bases not matched to a gene: 6. The CDR3 DNA reads as TGTGCCACCAGCCCGGACAGGGTGGGAGATACGCAGTATTTT. Its protein is CATSPDRVGDTQYF.

This chain joins TRBV27 and TRBJ1-5; D gene uncertain. CDR3 length equals 19 residues. CDR1 is MNHEY, CDR2 SMNVEV, per germline (reference sequence). V was cut by 10 bases and J by 0 bases, with 28 bases left in between. CDR3 in DNA: TGTGCCACTCTCCCTAAGGCGGCCCAATTCGCCGATAGCAATCAGCCCCAGCATTTT. Translated, it gives CATLPKAAQFADSNQPQHF.

The V gene is TRBV24-1, the J gene TRBJ1-5; TRBD1 matches 9 bases. V trimming: 9 bases; J trimming: 7 bases; junction bases outside the gene matches: 3. This CDR3 has 12 amino acids. Germline CDR1 and CDR2: KGHDR and SFDVKD. The CDR3 protein is CATGTGNQPQHF. The CDR3, as DNA: TGTGCCACCGGGACAGGGAACCAGCCCCAGCATTTT.

CDR3 in DNA: TGTGCCAGCAGCTACCGGGACAGGGGCAACAATGAGCAGTTCTTC. Encoded protein: CASSYRDRGNNEQFF. J is TRBJ2-1 and V is TRBV5-4; 10 nucleotides line up with TRBD1. J was trimmed by 5 bases and V by 3 bases; bases with no gene match: 5. The CDR3 runs 15 residues. The V gene's germline CDR1 is SGHNT and CDR2 YYREEE (reference sequence).

V usage is TRBV10-3 and J usage is TRBJ2-5; perhaps TRBD1 as D (5 bases). The V gene lost 3 bases and the J gene lost 5 bases, with 10 bases spanning the gap. Germline CDR1 and CDR2: ENHRY and SYGVKD. The CDR3 has 13 residues. In nucleotides, the CDR3 is TGTGCCATCAGTGACAGGGTGGGGGAGACCCAGTACTTC. Amino acids: CAISDRVGETQYF.

The chain is built from TRBV28 and TRBJ1-1; 8 bases fit TRBD1. CDR3 length equals 15 residues. Trimming at V came to 4 bases and at J to 1 base, leaving 5 bases not matched to a gene. The V gene's germline CDR1 is MDHEN and CDR2 SYDVKM. CDR3 amino acids: CASSSYGTGNTEAFF. The CDR3 bases are TGTGCCAGCAGTTCCTACGGGACAGGGAACACTGAAGCTTTCTTT.

V gene TRBV15 combines with J gene TRBJ2-7; no reliable D call. CDR1 LNHNV and CDR2 YYDKDF come from the germline V gene (reference sequence). The CDR3 consists of 15 residues. V gave up 0 bases and J gave up 1 base, with 10 bases separating them. CDR3 in amino acids: CATSREPEASYEQYF. In DNA, the CDR3 is TGTGCCACCAGCAGAGAACCTGAGGCTTCCTACGAGCAGTACTTC.

The CDR3 loop is CASSPQAAGLGRPQHF. Here the CDR3 DNA reads TGTGCCAGCAGTCCCCAAGCAGCGGGGTTGGGAAGGCCCCAGCATTTT. The chain is built from TRBV28 and TRBJ1-5; no clear D gene. V gave up 5 bases and J gave up 9 bases, with 23 bases separating them. The germline CDR1 and CDR2 sequences are MDHEN and SYDVKM. The CDR3 sequence is 16 residues long. Based on the CDR3 plus reference TRBV28 and TRBJ1-5, the full variable domain is DVKVTQSSRYLVKRTGEKVFLECVQDMDHENMFWYRQDPGLGLRLIYFSYDVKMKEKGDIPEGYSVSREKKERFSLILESASTNQTSMYLCASSPQAAGLGRPQHFGDGTRLSIL.